This TCR beta chain was sequenced during a study of monozygotic twins with inflammatory bowel disease. Study-wide results and caveats: Sharing of clonotypes with others was lower in IBD patients than in healthy twins, and this was especially so with disease activity.

Per individual sample, eight separate reactions were used to make cDNA. TCRdb re-analyzed the 5' RACE reads; it lists each CDR3 protein once, without DNA. This repertoire comprises more than 300,000 distinct CDR3 sequences; its ten largest clones make up 2% to 3%. Germline V lookup: CDR1 SEHNR, CDR2 FQNEAQ (reference sequence). CDR3 length: 16 residues. As to this clonotype: Its target is unknown.

Collection of a 2.5 ml blood sample took place per donor. The TCR originated in a human donor with ulcerative colitis or Crohn's disease, or a healthy co-twin of an affected twin (not recorded which). Sequenced: blood. The J gene is TRBJ1-6, the V gene TRBV7-9; TCRdb picks TRBD1, but there is no DNA to check that call. The CDR3 reads CASSTPGQGVYSPLHF.